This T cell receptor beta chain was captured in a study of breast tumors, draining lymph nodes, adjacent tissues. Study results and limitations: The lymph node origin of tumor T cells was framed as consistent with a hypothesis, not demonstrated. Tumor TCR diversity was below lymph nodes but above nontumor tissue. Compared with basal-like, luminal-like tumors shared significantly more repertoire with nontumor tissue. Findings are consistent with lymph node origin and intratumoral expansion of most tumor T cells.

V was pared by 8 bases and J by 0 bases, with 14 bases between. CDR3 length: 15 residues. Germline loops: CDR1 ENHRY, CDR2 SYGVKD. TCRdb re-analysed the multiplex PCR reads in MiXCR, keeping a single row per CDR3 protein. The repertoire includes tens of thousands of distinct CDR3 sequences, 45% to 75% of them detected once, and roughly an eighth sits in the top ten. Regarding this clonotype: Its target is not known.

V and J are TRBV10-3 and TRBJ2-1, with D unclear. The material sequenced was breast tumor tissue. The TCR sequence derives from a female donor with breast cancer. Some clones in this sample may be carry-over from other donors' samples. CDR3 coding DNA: TGTGCCATCTCTCCTGGGGTAAGCTCCTACAATGAGCAGTTCTTC. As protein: CAISPGVSSYNEQFF.